This is a list of T cell receptor beta chains from one sample in a study of T cells after yellow fever vaccination. One entry per CDR3 protein results from TCRdb running MiXCR on the 5' RACE reads. The sample lists about 340,000 distinct CDR3 sequences, roughly 4% seen once, with approximately 24% in the top ten. The source material was PBMCs, sampled 5 days after the yellow fever booster vaccination. These receptors originate from a man aged 18 to 29 who received the YFV17D yellow fever vaccine. Both conserved end residues are part of each CDR3. D genes are given only for firm matches. Size is omitted from some rows. Given values are once, few, many or a class for expanded clones.

>TRBJ2-5|.|TRBV5-1|.
TGCGCCAGCAGCCCCGCTGAGGGGAGGGAGACCCAGTACTTC
CASSPAEGRETQYF
>TRBJ1-6|.|TRBV6-5|.
TGTGCCAGCAGTTATTGGCAGGGAGCGAATAATTCACCCCTCCACTTT
CASSYWQGANNSPLHF
>TRBJ2-7|many|TRBV4-1|.
TGCGCCAGCAGCCAAGAGGAGGGGGCGAGGAACGAGCAGTACTTC
CASSQEEGARNEQYF
>TRBJ2-7|many|TRBV2|.
TGTGCCAGCAGTGATAGGGGGGGCCCCTCCTACGAGCAGTACTTC
CASSDRGGPSYEQYF
>TRBJ2-5|many|TRBV20-1|.
TGCAGTGCTACGAGACAGAATCAAGAGACCCAGTACTTC
CSATRQNQETQYF
>TRBJ2-1|few|TRBV2|.
TGTGCCAGCACCCCCCTGGGCCAGGCCTACAATGAGCAGTTCTTC
CASTPLGQAYNEQFF
>TRBJ1-1|many|TRBV7-6|.
TGTGCCAGCCGCGGGCCTACGAACACTGAAGCTTTCTTT
CASRGPTNTEAFF
>TRBJ1-4|few|TRBV4-2|TRBD1
TGTGCCAGCAGCACCCTCCTCCGGGACAGGGGAGCCCCAACTAATGAAAAACTGTTTTTT
CASSTLLRDRGAPTNEKLFF
>TRBJ2-3|many|TRBV27|.
TGTGCCAGCAGTTTATCTTGGGCGGCGTACGTTCCGCGGACAGATACGCAGTATTTT
CASSLSWAAYVPRTDTQYF
>TRBJ2-1|few|TRBV6-1|.
TGTGCCGCTGCGGGTAGCTCCTACAATGAGCAGTTCTTC
CAAAGSSYNEQFF
>TRBJ1-1|few|TRBV4-1|.
TGCGCCAGCAGCCAAGATAGGTGGGGAGGGATCACTGAAGCTTTCTTT
CASSQDRWGGITEAFF
>TRBJ2-1|many|TRBV6-5|TRBD2
TGTGCCAGTGGGGGGGGGAGGTCCCTTTACAATGAGCAGTTCTTC
CASGGGRSLYNEQFF
>TRBJ1-5|.|TRBV20-1|.
TGCAGTGCTAGAGATGGCAGGGTCAATAGACGCAATCAGCCCCAGCATTTT
CSARDGRVNRRNQPQHF
>TRBJ1-2|.|TRBV10-2|.
TGCGCCAGCAGGGGCGGGTATGGCTACACCTTC
CASRGGYGYTF
>TRBJ2-5|many|TRBV5-1|TRBD1
TGCGCCAGCACCCCCGACAGGGGGCAAGAGACCCAGTACTTC
CASTPDRGQETQYF
>TRBJ1-2|few|TRBV5-1|TRBD1
TGCGCCAGCAGCTCGGCGGGACAGGGGGCGGATGGCTACACCTTC
CASSSAGQGADGYTF
>TRBJ2-6|.|TRBV7-6|TRBD1
TGTGCCAGCAGCATACAGGGGCCTGGGGCCAACGTCCTGACTTTC
CASSIQGPGANVLTF
>TRBJ2-2|many|TRBV28|.
TGTGCCAGCAGTTCCGGACAGAACACCGGGGAGCTGTTTTTT
CASSSGQNTGELFF
>TRBJ2-2|few|TRBV7-7|TRBD1
TGTGCCAGCAGCTTCGGACAGGGGTTGTCCGGGGAGCTGTTTTTT
CASSFGQGLSGELFF